These 26 T cell receptor beta chains came from one sample sequenced in a study of control samples from healthy donors and cancer patients (dated by TCRdb to 2019 to 2021). Preparation of the library involved the immunoSEQ multiplex PCR assay. TCRdb's version of the immuneACCESS table is confined to in-frame rearrangements and falls short of the full clone set. An unresolved V gene accounts for under half of the shortfall where checked; the remainder is of unknown origin. The sample data list roughly 98,000 clones, and around 82% of these were observed just once. The ten largest clones capture around 9.5% of the sample. The sequenced sample was blood. The receptor source for this set is a woman between 55 and 75 years old in good health.

The V gene is TRBV7-2, the J gene TRBJ2-7; D is perhaps TRBD1 (5 bases). The CDR3 is made up of 14 amino acids. Trimming left V 5 bases short and J 2 bases short, with 13 bases between. CDR1 and CDR2 from the germline V gene are SGHTA and FQGNSA. The CDR3 reads CASSHQGRTYEQYF. The CDR3 region has the DNA TGTGCCAGCAGCCACCAGGGTAGGACCTACGAGCAGTACTTC.

There are a few counts of this clone. The chain combines TRBV4-1 with TRBJ2-5, with TRBD2 matching over 9 bases. J gave up 5 bases and V 0 bases, and 7 bases lay outside the gene matches. The CDR3 extends over 16 amino acids. Germline V CDR1 and CDR2: MGHRA, YSYEKL. CDR3 in DNA: TGCGCCAGCAGCCAAGACGGGCGGGAGGGCTCGGAGACCCAGTACTTC. Protein sequence: CASSQDGREGSETQYF.

The chain carries TRBV6-6 and TRBJ2-7, with 7 bases aligning to TRBD2. This CDR3 region has 17 residues. Germline lookup yields CDR1 MNHNY and CDR2 SVGAGI (reference sequence). Trimming at V came to 5 bases and at J to 2 bases, leaving 15 bases not matched to a gene. CDR3 protein: CASSRPTPSGTPYEQYF. In DNA, the CDR3 is TGTGCCAGCAGTCGCCCCACTCCTAGCGGAACCCCCTACGAGCAGTACTTC.

This chain uses TRBV3-1 (or the pseudogene TRBV3-2) with TRBJ1-2; TRBD1 matches 7 bases. The V gene's germline CDR1 is LGHDT and CDR2 YNNKEL (reference sequence). J lost 7 bases, V lost 0 bases, and 8 bases had no gene match. The CDR3 sequence is 15 residues long. The CDR3 sequence is CASSQDHAGGSGYTF. DNA of the CDR3: TGTGCCAGCAGCCAAGATCACGCAGGGGGTAGTGGCTACACCTTC.

This chain connects TRBV6-5 to TRBJ2-2, with D possibly TRBD2 on 5 matching bases. The CDR3 is 14 residues long. From germline, CDR1 is MNHEY and CDR2 SVGAGI. V dropped 7 bases and J dropped 10 bases, with 19 bases sitting between them. The CDR3 nucleotides read TGTGCCAGCAATAAACACGGGAAGGATGTGGAGCTGTTTTTT. Encoded protein: CASNKHGKDVELFF.

The chain links TRBV28 to TRBJ1-5; D unclear. Germline lookup yields CDR1 MDHEN and CDR2 SYDVKM. The germline V and J ends were trimmed by 5 bases and 2 bases, with 10 bases remaining between them. CDR3 length: 14 residues. The CDR3 DNA reads as TGTGCCAGCAGTAACGGGTTACGCAATCAGCCCCAGCATTTT. Its translation: CASSNGLRNQPQHF.

The chain links TRBV27 to TRBJ2-1, with a possible D match to TRBD2 (6 bases). The CDR3 is 16 amino acids. Germline V lookup: CDR1 MNHEY, CDR2 SMNVEV (reference sequence). Deletions cut 4 bases from V and 0 bases from J, with 13 bases between. Here the CDR3 DNA reads TGTGCCAGCAGTTCTGGACTATCGAGCTCCTACAATGAGCAGTTCTTC. Protein sequence: CASSSGLSSSYNEQFF.

The chain uses TRBV7-2 and TRBJ2-6; D may correspond to TRBD1 or TRBD2 (5 bases each). CDR1 and CDR2 from the germline V gene are SGHTA and FQGNSA. CDR3 length: 19 residues. The V gene lost 1 base and the J gene lost 0 bases, with 16 bases spanning the gap. CDR3 bases: TGTGCCAGCAGCTTAGTGGCGATGGGGACCTTCTCTGGGGCCAACGTCCTGACTTTC. Translation gives CASSLVAMGTFSGANVLTF.

The V gene is TRBV5-1, the J gene TRBJ2-7; TRBD2 matches 8 bases. With V trimmed by 0 bases and J by 0 bases, 2 bases remained unmatched. CDR3 length: 15 residues. Germline V gives CDR1 SGHRS, CDR2 YFSETQ. This chain's CDR3 is CASSLVAGSSYEQYF. As DNA, the CDR3 is TGCGCCAGCAGCTTGGTAGCGGGAAGCTCCTACGAGCAGTACTTC.

The chain is built from TRBV5-4 and TRBJ1-2; 9 nucleotides align to TRBD1. CDR1 is SGHNT and CDR2 is YYREEE in the germline V gene (reference sequence). This CDR3 comprises 16 residues. Germline trimming cut 6 bases from V and 4 bases from J; bases unmatched to any gene: 13. Written as DNA, the CDR3 is TGTGCCAGCACACGGCCGGGACAGGGAGTTGGCTATGGCTACACCTTC. This translates into CASTRPGQGVGYGYTF.

J is TRBJ1-2 and V is TRBV2; D is ambiguous. The CDR3 is made up of 13 amino acids. Germline V gene sequence: CDR1 SNHLY, CDR2 FYNNEI. Trimming stripped 7 bases from V and 8 bases from J, with 17 bases between. Here the CDR3 reads CASKETGAGGYTF. The DNA for the CDR3 is TGTGCCAGCAAAGAGACGGGAGCGGGCGGCTACACCTTC.

The rearrangement links TRBV29-1 to TRBJ1-5; D is undetermined. Trimming took off 0 bases at V and 11 bases at J, with 14 bases between the two ends. The CDR3 is made up of 13 amino acids. The V gene's germline CDR1 is SQVTM and CDR2 ANQGSEA. The CDR3 here is CSVEESQPGAQHF. DNA of the CDR3: TGCAGCGTTGAAGAGTCGCAGCCCGGGGCCCAGCATTTT.

This clone is a singleton in its sample. The rearrangement links TRBV19 to TRBJ2-5; TRBD1 matches 8 bases. CDR1 is LNHDA, CDR2 SQIVND, per germline (reference sequence). There are 14 residues in the CDR3. Unmatched junction bases numbered 3, after V lost 4 bases and J lost 2 bases. In DNA, the CDR3 is TGTGCCAGTAGTACTTACAGGGGGCAAGAGACCCAGTACTTC. Translated: CASSTYRGQETQYF.

The chain couples TRBV19 to TRBJ1-1, with D perhaps TRBD1 (5 bases). V was shortened by 5 bases and J by 1 base, with 8 bases between the two germline ends. There are 13 residues in the CDR3. The germline CDR1 and CDR2 sequences are LNHDA and SQIVND (reference sequence). CDR3 sequence reads: CASSPGQNTEAFF. The DNA for the CDR3 is TGTGCCAGTAGTCCCGGACAGAACACTGAAGCTTTCTTT.

The chain employs TRBV18 and TRBJ2-7; TRBD1 matches at 8 bases. V gave up 4 bases and J gave up 6 bases; unmatched junction bases: 8. Germline CDR1 reads KGHSH; CDR2 reads LQKENI. The CDR3 covers 14 residues. The CDR3 region is CASSRQGPNSEQYF. DNA for the CDR3: TGTGCCAGCTCACGACAGGGGCCAAACTCCGAGCAGTACTTC.

Here the CDR3 reads CSGGGGTEAFF. The DNA of the CDR3 is TGCAGCGGTGGGGGGGGCACTGAAGCTTTCTTT. V gene TRBV29-1 combines with J gene TRBJ1-1; TRBD1 is a possible D gene (5 bases). Trimming left V 7 bases short and J 4 bases short, with 10 bases between. This CDR3 is 11 amino acids long. The germline gives CDR1 SQVTM, CDR2 ANQGSEA. The full variable domain, in which reference TRBV29-1 and TRBJ1-1 provide the parts outside the CDR3, is SAVISQKPSRDICQRGTSLTIQCQVDSQVTMMFWYRQQPGQSLTLIATANQGSEATYESGFVIDKFPISRPNLTFSTLTVSNMSPEDSSIYLCSGGGGTEAFFGQGTRLTVV.

In its sample, this clone was seen a few times. The chain employs TRBV2 and TRBJ2-2; tentative D call: TRBD1 (6 bases). V lost 6 bases, J lost 4 bases, and 12 bases lay in between. From germline, CDR1 is SNHLY and CDR2 FYNNEI. CDR3 length equals 14 residues. CDR3 nucleotides: TGTGCCAGCAGCGATGGACAGAGCACCGGGGAGCTGTTTTTT. The encoded protein is CASSDGQSTGELFF.

This chain uses TRBV29-1 with TRBJ1-1; no reliable D call. Germline-derived CDR1 and CDR2 are SQVTM and ANQGSEA. The CDR3 is 13 amino acids. Trimming removed 4 bases from V and 1 base from J, with 10 bases in between. The CDR3 sequence: CSVGNPKNTEAFF. CDR3 sequence (DNA): TGCAGCGTTGGGAACCCAAAGAACACTGAAGCTTTCTTT.

J is TRBJ1-3 and V is TRBV6-5; 8 bases fit TRBD1. The length of the CDR3 is 14 residues. V lost 8 bases to trimming and J lost 0 bases; unmatched junction nucleotides: 3. CDR1 MNHEY and CDR2 SVGAGI come from the germline V gene. This CDR3 is CASSTGGSGNTIYF. Here the CDR3 DNA reads TGTGCCAGCTCTACAGGGGGCTCTGGAAACACCATATATTTT.

The chain uses TRBV27 and TRBJ1-1, with D possibly matching TRBD1 (5 bases). Germline assignment: CDR1 MNHEY and CDR2 SMNVEV (reference sequence). This CDR3 has 13 amino acids. V dropped 8 bases and J dropped 5 bases, with 15 bases sitting between them. The CDR3 loop is CASRLTGGTEAFF. The DNA of the CDR3 is TGTGCCAGCCGCCTCACAGGTGGTACTGAAGCTTTCTTT.

V usage is TRBV7-9 and J usage is TRBJ1-2; unclear D gene. The CDR3 covers 11 residues. V lost 7 bases to trimming and J lost 4 bases, with 7 bases between them. Per germline, CDR1 SEHNR and CDR2 FQNEAQ (reference sequence). CDR3 coding DNA: TGTGCCAGCACCACAAGCTATGGCTACACCTTC. Translating gives CASTTSYGYTF.

V and J are TRBV6-5 and TRBJ2-6, with D possibly matching TRBD2 (5 bases). V was pared by 2 bases and J by 0 bases, with 8 bases between. The CDR3 spans 16 residues. CDR1 is MNHEY and CDR2 is SVGAGI in the germline V gene. The CDR3 sequence is CASSYRGSSGANVLTF. CDR3 coding DNA: TGTGCCAGCAGTTACCGAGGGAGCTCTGGGGCCAACGTCCTGACTTTC.

The genes are TRBV5-1 and TRBJ1-2; D unclear. Germline CDR1 and CDR2: SGHRS and YFSETQ. V was shortened by 1 base and J by 1 base, with 8 bases between the two germline ends. The CDR3 extends over 14 amino acids. The chain's CDR3 is CASSLSILNYGYTF. The CDR3 coding sequence is TGCGCCAGCAGCTTGTCCATACTTAACTATGGCTACACCTTC. The full variable domain, its missing parts supplied by reference TRBV5-1 and TRBJ1-2, is KAGVTQTPRYLIKTRGQQVTLSCSPISGHRSVSWYQQTPGQGLQFLFEYFSETQRNKGNFPGRFSGRQFSNSRSEMNVSTLELGDSALYLCASSLSILNYGYTFGSGTRLTVV.

This rearrangement joins TRBV19 to TRBJ1-2; D call uncertain. CDR3 length: 13 residues. Germline V gene sequence: CDR1 LNHDA, CDR2 SQIVND (reference sequence). V was pared by 5 bases and J by 2 bases, with 9 bases between. The CDR3 DNA follows: TGTGCCAGTAGTTGGAAGGGAAACTATGGCTACACCTTC. Its translation is CASSWKGNYGYTF.

This chain uses TRBV10-2 with TRBJ2-3; no firm D call. The CDR3 spans 12 residues. Germline V lookup: CDR1 WSHSY, CDR2 SAAADI. Trimming left V 4 bases short and J 2 bases short, with 4 bases between. CDR3 region: CASSGDTDTQYF. The CDR3 DNA sequence: TGCGCCAGCAGTGGGGACACAGATACGCAGTATTTT.

This clone was detected a few times. The chain is built from TRBV2 and TRBJ1-5; D is unclear. Trimming took off 4 bases at V and 4 bases at J, with 11 bases between the two ends. The CDR3 totals 14 residues. The germline V gene encodes CDR1 SNHLY and CDR2 FYNNEI. The CDR3 bases are TGTGCCAGCAGTGGGGTCAGTAGGAATCAGCCCCAGCATTTT. Its translation: CASSGVSRNQPQHF.